This is a list of T cell receptor beta chains from one sample in a study of early T cells in non-severe SARS-CoV-2 infection. Each CDR3 protein is one row after TCRdb ran MiXCR on the 5' RACE reads. The sample carries 40,000 to 50,000 distinct CDR3 sequences, 11% recorded once. The sequenced sample consisted of whole blood. These receptor sequences come from an adult who was a healthcare worker with PCR-confirmed SARS-CoV-2 infection or an uninfected control (not recorded which). Each CDR3 is given with its conserved first and last residue. The D gene is left open where the match is weak. Rows may omit the clone size; those that give it use once, few, many or a size class.

>.|many|TRBJ2-7|TRBV30
TGTGCCTGGAGTGGCGAAGGGAGCTACGAGCAGTACTTC
CAWSGEGSYEQYF
>.|many|TRBJ2-1|TRBV28
TGTGCCAGCAGATTAAGACAGTCCTACAATGAGCAGTTCTTC
CASRLRQSYNEQFF
>.|.|TRBJ1-2|TRBV15
TGTGCCACCAGCAGAGATAGAGTAGGCTTTGGCTACACCTTC
CATSRDRVGFGYTF
>TRBD1|many|TRBJ1-1|TRBV6-2/TRBV6-3
TGTGCCAGCACCCGCACGACAGGGTTTTACACTGAAGCTTTCTTT
CASTRTTGFYTEAFF
>TRBD2|many|TRBJ2-1|TRBV6-1
TGTGCCAGCAGCCCCGGGACTAGCGGTTACAATGAGCAGTTCTTC
CASSPGTSGYNEQFF
>TRBD2|.|TRBJ2-3|TRBV5-1
TGCGCCAGCAGCTTGGCCGGCGCGGGAGGGCTCGGGGATACGCAGTATTTT
CASSLAGAGGLGDTQYF
>.|many|TRBJ2-2|TRBV3-1
TGTGCCAGCAGCCAACTGTCGTTCGGGGAGCTGTTCTTT
CASSQLSFGELFF
>TRBD2|many|TRBJ2-2|TRBV19
TGTGCCAGTAGTACAGGGGCGGGAGGCACCGGGGAGCTGTTTTTT
CASSTGAGGTGELFF
>.|many|TRBJ1-2|TRBV18
TGTGCCAGCTCCGACGTAGGCGACCGTTATGGCTACACCTTC
CASSDVGDRYGYTF
>.|.|TRBJ2-7|TRBV2
TGTGCCAGCACCTATGCCGGGACACGATCCTACGAGCAGTACTTC
CASTYAGTRSYEQYF
>.|many|TRBJ1-2|TRBV3-1
TGTGCCAGCAGCCAAGATTGGTGGGGCTACACCTTC
CASSQDWWGYTF
>.|few|TRBJ1-2|TRBV7-2
TGTGCCAGCAGCTCCTTTTATGGCTACACCTTC
CASSSFYGYTF
>.|many|TRBJ2-3|TRBV28
TGTGCCAGCAGGAGGGGGGGCAACACAGATACGCAGTATTTT
CASRRGGNTDTQYF
>.|few|TRBJ2-7|TRBV29-1
TGCAGCGCCGAGGTGGGCCCCCACTACGAGCAGTACTTC
CSAEVGPHYEQYF
>.|.|TRBJ2-5|TRBV14
TGTGCAAAGGGTCTTCAAGAGACCCAGTACTTC
CAKGLQETQYF
>.|many|TRBJ2-5|TRBV4-2
TGTGCCAGCAGCCAAGCGTTCGGAGAGACCCAGTACTTC
CASSQAFGETQYF
>TRBD1|.|TRBJ2-5|TRBV29-1
TGCAGCGTTGTAGTGGGACAGCCTGAGACCCAGTACTTC
CSVVVGQPETQYF
>.|many|TRBJ2-7|TRBV28
TGTGCCAGCAGTTTTCAAGTAATTGGGGGCTACGAGCAGTACTTC
CASSFQVIGGYEQYF
>TRBD1|many|TRBJ2-7|TRBV20-1
TGCAGTGCTAGCCAAACCGGGACAGGGGTCCGGATTAGAAGGGAGCAGTACTTC
CSASQTGTGVRIRREQYF
>.|.|TRBJ2-1|TRBV6-5
TGTGCCAGCACACCCCAGGGTGGGGGGAGCTCCTACAATGAGCAGTTCTTC
CASTPQGGGSSYNEQFF
>TRBD2|.|TRBJ2-1|TRBV6-2/TRBV6-3
TGTGCCAGCAGTACGGGACTAGCGGCAACCTACAATGAGCAGTTCTTC
CASSTGLAATYNEQFF
>.|many|TRBJ1-6|TRBV27
TGTGCCAGCAGTCAAACACGACAGGCAATGAGGTCACCCCTCCACTTT
CASSQTRQAMRSPLHF
>.|.|TRBJ1-1|TRBV5-1
TGCGCCAGCAGCTTTGGACAGTCCGGGGTTAACACTGAAGCTTTCTTT
CASSFGQSGVNTEAFF
>.|.|TRBJ2-2|TRBV12-5
TGTGCTAGTTCTAGAGACAACACCGGGGAGCTGTTTTTT
CASSRDNTGELFF
>.|few|TRBJ2-2|TRBV7-9
TGTGCCAGCAGCTTAGGCACCACGAACACCGGGGAGCTGTTTTTT
CASSLGTTNTGELFF
>.|.|TRBJ2-5|TRBV11-1
TGTGCCAGCAGCTACTCAGGGTTCCAAGAGACCCAGTACTTC
CASSYSGFQETQYF
>.|many|TRBJ2-3|TRBV3-1
TGTGCCAGCAGCACCAGATATACGCAGTATTTT
CASSTRYTQYF
>.|few|TRBJ2-2|TRBV6-5
TGTGCCAGCAGTAATTCCCGGGACCTTAACACCGGGGAGCTGTTTTTT
CASSNSRDLNTGELFF
>.|many|TRBJ2-3|TRBV28
TGTGCCAGCAAGGTTCCGGGCACAGATACGCAGTATTTT
CASKVPGTDTQYF
>TRBD1|.|TRBJ1-4|TRBV6-6
TGTGCCAGCAGTTACCAAGGGACAGTTAATGAAAAACTGTTTTTT
CASSYQGTVNEKLFF
>TRBD2|few|TRBJ2-1|TRBV2
TGTGCCAGCAGGGGACTAGCGGGAGGCCCTAGGACCTCCTACAATGAGCAGTTCTTC
CASRGLAGGPRTSYNEQFF
>.|many|TRBJ1-3|TRBV3-1
TGTGCCAGCAGTCAAGAGGAAGGAAACACCATATATTTT
CASSQEEGNTIYF
>TRBD1|many|TRBJ1-1|TRBV29-1
TGCAGCGTGGGGACAGGGAACACTGAAGCTTTCTTT
CSVGTGNTEAFF
>.|.|TRBJ2-4|TRBV28
TGTGCCAGCACTTCTTACTCCTACTTAACTCAGTACTTC
CASTSYSYLTQYF
>TRBD2|many|TRBJ2-7|TRBV4-3
TGCGCCAGCAGCCAGACTATAGCGGGAGAGTACGAGCAGTACTTC
CASSQTIAGEYEQYF
>.|many|TRBJ2-1|TRBV4-3
TGCGCCAGCAGCCGCTCAGGGGGGGGTGAGCAGTTCTTC
CASSRSGGGEQFF
>TRBD1|few|TRBJ1-5|TRBV4-3
TGCGCCAGCAGCCCGGGACAGGGGGCGGGTCAGCCCCAGCATTTT
CASSPGQGAGQPQHF
>.|many|TRBJ2-5|TRBV29-1
TGCAGCGTTGTAGGGGACGGTGGCACTCAAGAGACCCAGTACTTC
CSVVGDGGTQETQYF
>TRBD1|.|TRBJ1-4|TRBV6-5
TGTGCCAGCAGTAACCGACAGGGGTTCGAAAAACTGTTTTTT
CASSNRQGFEKLFF
>TRBD1|.|TRBJ1-2|TRBV19
TGTGCCAGTAGTTCCCCGGGACAGGAATACTATGGCTACACCTTC
CASSSPGQEYYGYTF
>.|.|TRBJ2-2|TRBV29-1
TGCAGCGCTAAGACAGGCGGGACCGGGGAGCTGTTTTTT
CSAKTGGTGELFF
>.|many|TRBJ2-4|TRBV3-1
TGTGCCAGCAGCCAAGAGGTGGAGGGGGCGGCCAAAAACATTCAGTACTTC
CASSQEVEGAAKNIQYF
>TRBD1|many|TRBJ2-7|TRBV29-1
TGCAGCGTTGTTAAAGGCTCGACAGGGCTCGAGCAGTACTTC
CSVVKGSTGLEQYF
>.|.|TRBJ1-3|TRBV7-2
TGTGCCAGCAGCCAAGGGCTAGGCCGTAGCTCTGGAAACACCATATATTTT
CASSQGLGRSSGNTIYF